This TCR beta chain was captured by sequencing in a study of PD-L1 blockade in urothelial cancer. Study background: Atezolizumab at 1,200 mg intravenously every 3 weeks was started by patients at some point between 2014 and 2016. Researchers found blood samples held a median of approximately 150,000 T cells. Analysis of blood occurred 3 weeks (second dose) and 6 weeks after treatment start.

Method: immunoSEQ multiplex PCR; TCRdb's copy keeps in-frame clones and lacks some. Of some 84,000 clones in the sample, approximately 86% were seen once. Diagnoses among patients were locally advanced or metastatic urothelial carcinoma. V gave up 0 bases and J gave up 9 bases, with 18 bases separating them. This CDR3 region has 15 residues. CDR1 and CDR2 (germline): SQVTM, ANQGSEA. V gene TRBV29-1 combines with J gene TRBJ2-1, with TRBD2 as a possible D gene (7 bases). The clonotype was recovered from a woman in her seventies with urothelial cancer. The source was PBMCs, collected around atezolizumab (anti-PD-L1) treatment. DNA for the CDR3: TGCAGCGTTGAAGAAGGGGGGGTCTACTTCGGTGAGCAGTTCTTC. It is translated as CSVEEGGVYFGEQFF.